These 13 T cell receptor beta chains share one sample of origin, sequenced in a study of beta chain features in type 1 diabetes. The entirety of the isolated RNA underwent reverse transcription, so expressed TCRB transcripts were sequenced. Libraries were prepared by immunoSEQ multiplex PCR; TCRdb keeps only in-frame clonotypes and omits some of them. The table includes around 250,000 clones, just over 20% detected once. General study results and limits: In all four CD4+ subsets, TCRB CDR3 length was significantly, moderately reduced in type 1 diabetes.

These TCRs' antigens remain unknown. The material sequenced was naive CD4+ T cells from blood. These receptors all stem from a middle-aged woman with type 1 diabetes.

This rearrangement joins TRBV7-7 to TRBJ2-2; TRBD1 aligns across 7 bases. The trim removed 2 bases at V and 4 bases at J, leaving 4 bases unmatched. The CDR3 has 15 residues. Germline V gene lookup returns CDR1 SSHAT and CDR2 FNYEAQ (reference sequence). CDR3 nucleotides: TGTGCCAGCAGCTTATGGACAGGTTCCACCGGGGAGCTGTTTTTT. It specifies CASSLWTGSTGELFF. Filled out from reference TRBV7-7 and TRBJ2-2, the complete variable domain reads GAGVSQSPRYKVTKRGQDVTLRCDPISSHATLYWYQQALGQGPEFLTYFNYEAQPDKSGLPSDRFSAERPEGSISTLTIQRTEQRDSAMYRCASSLWTGSTGELFFGEGSRLTVL.

CDR3 sequence: CASRLTGLSYEQYF. The CDR3 DNA is TGTGCCAGTAGGCTGACAGGGCTCTCCTACGAGCAGTACTTC. V is TRBV19 and J is TRBJ2-7, with TRBD1 matching over 7 bases. The germline V gene has CDR1 LNHDA and CDR2 SQIVND (reference sequence). The CDR3 totals 14 residues. V was clipped by 6 bases and J by 0 bases; unmatched bases: 5.

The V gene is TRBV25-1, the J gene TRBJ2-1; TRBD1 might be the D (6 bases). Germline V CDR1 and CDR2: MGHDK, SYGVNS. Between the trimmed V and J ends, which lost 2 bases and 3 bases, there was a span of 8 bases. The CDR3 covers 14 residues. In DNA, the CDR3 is TGTGCCAGCAGTGAAGAGGGGGACTACAATGAGCAGTTCTTC. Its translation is CASSEEGDYNEQFF. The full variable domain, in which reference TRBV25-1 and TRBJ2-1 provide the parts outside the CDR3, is EADIYQTPRYLVIGTGKKITLECSQTMGHDKMYWYQQDPGMELHLIHYSYGVNSTEKGDLSSESTVSRIRTEHFPLTLESARPSHTSQYLCASSEEGDYNEQFFGPGTRLTVL.

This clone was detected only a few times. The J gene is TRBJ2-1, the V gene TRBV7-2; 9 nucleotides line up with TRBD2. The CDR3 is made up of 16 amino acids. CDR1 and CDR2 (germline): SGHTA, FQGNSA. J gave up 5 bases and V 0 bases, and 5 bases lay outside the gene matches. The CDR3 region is CASSLARLAVNNEQFF. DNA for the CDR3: TGTGCCAGCAGCTTAGCCAGACTAGCGGTAAACAATGAGCAGTTCTTC.

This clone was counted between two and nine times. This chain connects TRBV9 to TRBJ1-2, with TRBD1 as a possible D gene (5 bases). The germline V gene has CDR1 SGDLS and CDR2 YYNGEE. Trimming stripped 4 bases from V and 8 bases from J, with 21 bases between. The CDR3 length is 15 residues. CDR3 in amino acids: CASSLQPGTQGGYTF. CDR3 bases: TGTGCCAGCAGCCTCCAACCCGGGACTCAAGGGGGCTACACCTTC.

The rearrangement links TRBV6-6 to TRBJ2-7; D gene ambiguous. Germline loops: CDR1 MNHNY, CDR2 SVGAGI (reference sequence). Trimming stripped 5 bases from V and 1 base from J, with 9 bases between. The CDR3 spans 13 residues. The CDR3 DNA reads TGTGCCAGCAGTATCGGAGTATCCTACGAGCAGTACTTC. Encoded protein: CASSIGVSYEQYF.

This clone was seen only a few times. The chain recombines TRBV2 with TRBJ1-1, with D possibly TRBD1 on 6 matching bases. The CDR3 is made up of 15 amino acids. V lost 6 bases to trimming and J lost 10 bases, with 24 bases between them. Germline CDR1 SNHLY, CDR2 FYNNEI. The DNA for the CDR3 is TGTGCCAGCAGCCCCCTCTCCGGGACACCCCGAGGAGCTTTCTTT. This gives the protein CASSPLSGTPRGAFF. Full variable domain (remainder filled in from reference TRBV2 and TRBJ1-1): EPEVTQTPSHQVTQMGQEVILRCVPISNHLYFYWYRQILGQKVEFLVSFYNNEISEKSEIFDDQFSVERPDGSNFTLKIRSTKLEDSAMYFCASSPLSGTPRGAFFGQGTRLTVV.

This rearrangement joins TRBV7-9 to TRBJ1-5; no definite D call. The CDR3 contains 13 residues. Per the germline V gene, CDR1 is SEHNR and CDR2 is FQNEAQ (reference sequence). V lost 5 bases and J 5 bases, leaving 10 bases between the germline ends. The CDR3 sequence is CASSLGRDQPQHF. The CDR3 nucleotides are TGTGCCAGCAGCCTCGGGAGGGATCAGCCCCAGCATTTT.

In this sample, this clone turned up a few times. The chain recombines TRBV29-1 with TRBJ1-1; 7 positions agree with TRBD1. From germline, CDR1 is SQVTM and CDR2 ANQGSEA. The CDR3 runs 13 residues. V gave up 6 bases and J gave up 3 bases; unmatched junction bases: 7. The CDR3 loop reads CSVGDSLDTEAFF. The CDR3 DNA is TGCAGCGTGGGGGACAGCCTAGACACTGAAGCTTTCTTT.

The CDR3 DNA reads as TGTGCCAGCTCACAGAGAACAGCTGAACTTAACTATGGCTACACCTTC. Amino acids: CASSQRTAELNYGYTF. The gene calls are TRBV18 and TRBJ1-2; D uncertain. Germline V gene sequence: CDR1 KGHSH, CDR2 LQKENI. The CDR3 extends over 16 amino acids. V shed 4 bases and J shed 1 base, with 16 bases lying between them. Combining the CDR3 with reference TRBV18 and TRBJ1-2 gives the whole variable domain NAGVMQNPRHLVRRRGQEARLRCSPMKGHSHVYWYRQLPEEGLKFMVYLQKENIIDESGMPKERFSAEFPKEGPSILRIQQVVRGDSAAYFCASSQRTAELNYGYTFGSGTRLTVV.

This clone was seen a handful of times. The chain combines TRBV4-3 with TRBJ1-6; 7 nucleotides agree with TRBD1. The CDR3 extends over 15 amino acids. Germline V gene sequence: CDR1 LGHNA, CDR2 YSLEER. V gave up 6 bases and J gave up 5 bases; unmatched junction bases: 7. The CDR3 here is CASSRQGQNNSPLHF. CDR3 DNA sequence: TGCGCCAGCAGTCGACAGGGACAGAATAATTCACCCCTCCACTTT.

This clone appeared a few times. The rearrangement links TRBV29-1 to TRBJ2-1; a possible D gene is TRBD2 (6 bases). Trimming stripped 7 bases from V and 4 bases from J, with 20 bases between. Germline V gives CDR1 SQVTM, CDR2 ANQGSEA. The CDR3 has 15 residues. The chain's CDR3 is CSGISGSRNYNEQFF. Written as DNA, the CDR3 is TGCAGCGGGATAAGCGGGTCAAGGAATTACAATGAGCAGTTCTTC.

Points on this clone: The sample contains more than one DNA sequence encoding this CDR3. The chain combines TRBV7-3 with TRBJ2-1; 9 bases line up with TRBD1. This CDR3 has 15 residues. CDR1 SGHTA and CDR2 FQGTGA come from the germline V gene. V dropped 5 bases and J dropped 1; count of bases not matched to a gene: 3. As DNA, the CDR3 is TGTGCCAGCAGCCCGGACAGGGGATCCTACAATGAGCAGTTCTTC. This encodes CASSPDRGSYNEQFF.